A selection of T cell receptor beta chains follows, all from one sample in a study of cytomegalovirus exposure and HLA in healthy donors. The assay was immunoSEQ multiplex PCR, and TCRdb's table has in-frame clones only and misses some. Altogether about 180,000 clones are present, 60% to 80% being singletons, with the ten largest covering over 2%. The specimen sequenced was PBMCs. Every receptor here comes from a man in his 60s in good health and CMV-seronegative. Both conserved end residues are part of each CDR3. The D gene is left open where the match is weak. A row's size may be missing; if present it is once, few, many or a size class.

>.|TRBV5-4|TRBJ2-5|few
TGTGCCAGCAGCGCATATCCCGGGGAGACCCAGTACTTC
CASSAYPGETQYF
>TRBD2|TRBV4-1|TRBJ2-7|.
TGCGCCAGCAGCCAAGAACTAGCGGGGGGCTCCTACGAGCAGTACTTC
CASSQELAGGSYEQYF
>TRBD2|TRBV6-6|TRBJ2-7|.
TGTGCCAGCAGTTACTCGATCGGGGGGGCCCACGAGCAGTACTTC
CASSYSIGGAHEQYF
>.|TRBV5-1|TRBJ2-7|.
TGCGCCAGCAGCAAAGAGGACAACGGAGCCTACGAGCAGTACTTC
CASSKEDNGAYEQYF
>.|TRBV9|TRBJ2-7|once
TGTGCCAGCAGCGTCGGGGGCTCCTACGAGCAGTACTTC
CASSVGGSYEQYF
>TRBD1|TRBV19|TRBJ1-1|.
TGTGCCAGTAGTTACGGACAGGGATCCACTGAAGCTTTCTTT
CASSYGQGSTEAFF
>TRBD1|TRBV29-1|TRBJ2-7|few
TGCAGCGTTGTTTGGGACAGCTCCTACGAGCAGTACTTC
CSVVWDSSYEQYF
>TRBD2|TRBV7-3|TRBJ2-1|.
TGTGCCAGCAGCCCGAGACTAGCGGGGAACAATGAGCAGTTCTTC
CASSPRLAGNNEQFF
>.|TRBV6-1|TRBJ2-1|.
TGTGCCAGCAGTCGGGAAACAGCCCGACCCCAGTTCTTC
CASSRETARPQFF
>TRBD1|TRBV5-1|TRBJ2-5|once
TGCGCCAGCAGCCCGCTGACAGGGTCCCAAGAGACCCAGTACTTC
CASSPLTGSQETQYF
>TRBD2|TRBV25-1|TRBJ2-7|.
TGTGCCAGCAGTGTAGCGGGAGGGCCTTTCGAGCAGTACTTC
CASSVAGGPFEQYF
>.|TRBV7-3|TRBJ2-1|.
TGTGCCAGCAGCTTAGACAGTGCCTACAATGAGCAGTTCTTC
CASSLDSAYNEQFF
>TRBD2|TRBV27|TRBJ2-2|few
TGTGCCAGCACTCCGCGATTGTGGACCTTCGGGGGGGACCTAAACACCGGGGAGCTGTTTTTT
CASTPRLWTFGGDLNTGELFF
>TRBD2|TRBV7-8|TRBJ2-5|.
TGTGCCAGCAGCTTAAGCATTAGCGGGATCGATGGGACCCAGTACTTC
CASSLSISGIDGTQYF
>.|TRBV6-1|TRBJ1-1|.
TGTGCCAGCAGTGAATCCCAGTTGAACACTGAAGCTTTCTTT
CASSESQLNTEAFF
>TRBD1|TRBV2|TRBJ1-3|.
TGTGCCAGCAGGGGGACAGCCACTGGAAACACCATATATTTT
CASRGTATGNTIYF
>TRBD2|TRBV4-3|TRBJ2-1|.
TGCGCCAGCAGCCCTCGGACTAGCGTGAGCTCCTACAATGAGCAGTTCTTC
CASSPRTSVSSYNEQFF
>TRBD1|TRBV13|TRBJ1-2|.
TGTGCCAGCAGCCCCCGGGACAGGGTAACCGGCTACACCTTC
CASSPRDRVTGYTF
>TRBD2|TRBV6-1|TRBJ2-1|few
TGTGCCAGCAGGGCTAGCGGGAGCGCGCGGGATGAGCAGTTCTTC
CASRASGSARDEQFF
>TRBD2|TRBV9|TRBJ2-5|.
TGTGCCAGCAGCGTAGATGTACCCGGGACTAGCCTGGAGACCCAGTACTTC
CASSVDVPGTSLETQYF
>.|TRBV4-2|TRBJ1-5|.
TGTGCCAGCAGCCAAGACTATACGAATCAGCCCCAGCATTTT
CASSQDYTNQPQHF
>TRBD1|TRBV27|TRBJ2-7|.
TGTGCCAGCAGCAAACAGGGGGCCATAGTAGAGGGGCAGTACTTC
CASSKQGAIVEGQYF
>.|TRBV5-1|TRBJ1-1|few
TGCGCCAGCAGCTCAGAGGACAGGAACACTGAAGCTTTCTTT
CASSSEDRNTEAFF
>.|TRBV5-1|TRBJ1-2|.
TGCGCCAGCAGCTTGGATGGGACTTTGGGCTACACCTTC
CASSLDGTLGYTF
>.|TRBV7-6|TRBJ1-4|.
TGTGCCAGCAGCTTAGAGTTGGGGCACAAAGCAACTAATGAAAAACTGTTTTTT
CASSLELGHKATNEKLFF
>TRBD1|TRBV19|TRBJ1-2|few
TGTGCCAGTAGTATCTCGACAGGGAGCCGGATCAGCTATGGCTACACCTTC
CASSISTGSRISYGYTF
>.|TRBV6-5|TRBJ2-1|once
TGTGCCAGCAGTTACCGCAGAAACAATGAGCAGTTCTTC
CASSYRRNNEQFF
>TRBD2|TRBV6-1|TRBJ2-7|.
TGTGCCAGCAGGAAACGGGGGGGCTACGAGCAGTACTTC
CASRKRGGYEQYF
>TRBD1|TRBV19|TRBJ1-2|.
TGTGCCAGTAGTATAGGGGGACAGGGGGCGTATGGCTACACCTTC
CASSIGGQGAYGYTF
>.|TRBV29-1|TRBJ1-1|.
TGCAGCGTTGAACAGGCAGCTGAAGCTTTCTTT
CSVEQAAEAFF
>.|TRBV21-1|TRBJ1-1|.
TGTGCCAGCAGCAAAGCGCGGCAGCACCTAAATATGAACACTGAAGCTTTCTTT
CASSKARQHLNMNTEAFF
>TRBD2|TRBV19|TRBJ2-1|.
TGTGCCAGTAGTATGCGGGAGGTGGATTACAATGAGCAGTTCTTC
CASSMREVDYNEQFF
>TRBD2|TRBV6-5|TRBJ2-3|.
TGTGCCAGCAGTCGCGGGGGTACTAGCACAGATACGCAGTATTTT
CASSRGGTSTDTQYF
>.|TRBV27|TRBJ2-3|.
TGTGCCAGCCGACGAGAAGACAGATACACAGATACGCAGTATTTT
CASRREDRYTDTQYF
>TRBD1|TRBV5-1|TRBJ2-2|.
TGCGCCAGCAGCCAGGGGGGACAGGGGGCCACCGGGGAGCTGTTTTTT
CASSQGGQGATGELFF
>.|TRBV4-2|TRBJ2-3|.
TGTGCCAGCAGCCAAGACGCTAGCAGTTTTTCAGATACGCAGTATTTT
CASSQDASSFSDTQYF
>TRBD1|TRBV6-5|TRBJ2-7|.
TGTGCCAGCAGTTACCTCAGGGGGCACGAGCAGTACTTC
CASSYLRGHEQYF
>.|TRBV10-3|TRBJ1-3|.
TGTGCCATCAGTGAGGGGCAGGGATCTGGAAACACCATATATTTT
CAISEGQGSGNTIYF
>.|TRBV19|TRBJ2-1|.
TGTGCCAGTAGTAGACTGAGGCAGATCTCCCACAATGAGCAGTTCTTC
CASSRLRQISHNEQFF
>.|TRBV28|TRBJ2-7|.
TGTGCCAGCACCGCGGCCTACGAGCAGTACTTC
CASTAAYEQYF